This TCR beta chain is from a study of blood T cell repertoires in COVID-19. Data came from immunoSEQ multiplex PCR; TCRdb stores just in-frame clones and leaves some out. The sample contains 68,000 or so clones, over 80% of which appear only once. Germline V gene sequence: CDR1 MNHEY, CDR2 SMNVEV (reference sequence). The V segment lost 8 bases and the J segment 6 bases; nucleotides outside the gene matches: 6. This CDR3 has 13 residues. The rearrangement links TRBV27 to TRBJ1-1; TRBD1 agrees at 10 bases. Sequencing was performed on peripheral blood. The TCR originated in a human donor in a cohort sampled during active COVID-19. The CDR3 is CASQDRGMAEAFF. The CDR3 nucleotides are TGTGCCAGCCAGGACAGGGGGATGGCTGAAGCTTTCTTT.